One TCR beta chain is described in this entry. Its antigen target is currently unknown. Per-base qualities were not stored, and no clone one base away is much larger. From the germline V gene, CDR1 is SNHLY and CDR2 is FYNNEI. Including cysteine and phenylalanine, the CDR3 has 11 amino acids. Only CDR3 DNA remains: 33 bases, in frame from the first base. Libraries were constructed by the immunoSEQ multiplex PCR assay. TCRdb stores this immuneACCESS table with in-frame sequences only. Part of the clones is absent; in the studies checked, under half of the shortfall reflects unresolved V genes, and no reason is known for the rest. Here the sample has about 100,000 clones; over 75% occur a single time. Together, the top ten hold about 20% of the sample. The data stem from a study of control samples from healthy donors and cancer patients (dated by TCRdb to 2020 to 2021).

The sample was blood. The chain uses TRBV2 and TRBJ2-2, with TRBD1 as a weak D call on 5 bases. This clonotype was sampled from a woman between 50 and 59 years old in good health. CDR3 protein: CVGRGTGELFF. The nucleotide sequence reads TGTGTCGGTAGGGGCACCGGGGAGCTGTTTTTT.